This record covers a single T cell receptor (beta chain). The study recruited people aged about 18 to 90 years across about 25 US areas. The data were taken from a study of blood T cell repertoires in COVID-19. Produced via immunoSEQ multiplex PCR; TCRdb's table is partial and in-frame only. The data contain under 300,000 clones, about 80% of them singletons. The sample consisted of PBMCs or T cells enriched from blood (not recorded which). The source is a man aged 50 to 60 who had recovered from COVID-19.

CDR3 amino acids: CASSESKGVPGNTIYF. The CDR3, as DNA: TGCGCCAGCAGTGAGTCGAAAGGGGTCCCTGGAAACACCATATATTTT. This chain connects TRBV10-1 to TRBJ1-3; a possible D gene is TRBD1 (5 bases). The germline gives CDR1 WNHNN, CDR2 SYGVQD (reference sequence). Trimming removed 0 bases at V and 2 bases at J, with 11 bases between. The CDR3 is 16 amino acids.